The rows below give T cell receptor beta chains drawn from one sample of a study of OX40 agonist ivuxolimab in advanced cancers. This table comes from immunoSEQ multiplex PCR, and its TCRdb copy is limited to in-frame clones, with some not included. The table shows around 11,000 clones, with roughly three quarters occurring only once. The source material was CD4+ or CD8+ T cells sorted from blood, sampled in a trial of the OX40 agonist ivuxolimab. The receptors were sampled from an adult with an advanced solid tumor such as melanoma, head and neck, liver or kidney cancer. The CDR3 runs from the conserved cysteine through the conserved F or W. A D gene is named only where the DNA matches it firmly. Rows may omit the clone size; those that give it use once, few, many or a size class.

medium-sized,NA,TRBV10-1,TRBJ2-7,CASSVSPSGEQYF,TGCGCCAGCAGTGTGTCCCCGTCGGGAGAGCAGTACTTC
NA,TRBD2,TRBV6-4,TRBJ2-1,CASSPGTSGNEQFF,TGTGCCAGCAGTCCCGGGACTAGCGGCAATGAGCAGTTCTTC
NA,NA,TRBV6-4,TRBJ1-5,CASSDSPENQPQHF,TGTGCCAGCAGTGACTCTCCCGAAAATCAGCCCCAGCATTTT
few,TRBD1,TRBV5-1,TRBJ1-2,CASSLDRECCGYTF,TGCGCCAGCAGCTTAGACAGGGAGTGCTGTGGCTACACCTTC
NA,NA,TRBV27,TRBJ2-5,CASSPIGDQETQYF,TGTGCCAGCAGTCCGATCGGGGACCAAGAGACCCAGTACTTC
NA,NA,TRBV6-4,TRBJ2-7,CASRAGTANYEQYF,TGTGCCAGCAGAGCCGGGACTGCCAACTACGAGCAGTACTTC
NA,TRBD2,TRBV2,TRBJ2-1,CASRASGGAYNEQFF,TGTGCCAGCAGGGCTAGCGGGGGGGCTTACAATGAGCAGTTCTTC
NA,NA,TRBV5-1,TRBJ2-6,CASSSSQGSGANVLTF,TGCGCCAGCAGCTCCTCACAGGGATCTGGGGCCAACGTCCTGACTTTC
NA,NA,TRBV4-1,TRBJ2-5,CASSHGALQETQYF,TGCGCCAGCAGCCACGGGGCCCTCCAAGAGACCCAGTACTTC
NA,TRBD1,TRBV27,TRBJ1-2,CASSASGGNGYTF,TGTGCCAGCAGTGCTTCAGGGGGAAATGGCTACACCTTC
once,NA,TRBV5-4,TRBJ2-7,CASSLSRGMGYEQYF,TGTGCCAGCAGCCTTTCTAGAGGGATGGGGTACGAGCAGTACTTC
few,NA,TRBV5-6,TRBJ2-7,CASSGMNEQYF,TGTGCCAGCAGCGGGATGAATGAGCAGTACTTC
NA,NA,TRBV7-3,TRBJ2-3,CASSPMAASTDTQYF,TGTGCCAGCAGCCCGATGGCGGCAAGCACAGATACGCAGTATTTT
medium-sized,NA,TRBV2,TRBJ1-2,CASSYPPSFNYGYTF,TGTGCCAGCAGTTACCCCCCCAGTTTTAACTATGGCTACACCTTC
few,NA,TRBV7-9,TRBJ2-7,CASSYASSYEQYF,TGTGCCAGCAGCTACGCCAGCTCCTACGAGCAGTACTTC
NA,TRBD1,TRBV7-2,TRBJ1-3,CASSLVPGGRGNTIYF,TGTGCCAGCAGCTTAGTTCCAGGGGGCAGAGGAAACACCATATATTTT
NA,TRBD2,TRBV7-2,TRBJ2-1,CASSTPGGGYNEQFF,TGTGCCAGCAGTACTCCGGGGGGAGGGTACAATGAGCAGTTCTTC
NA,NA,TRBV9,TRBJ1-3,CASSVERVPSGNTIYF,TGTGCCAGCAGCGTAGAGAGAGTACCCTCTGGAAACACCATATATTTT
NA,NA,TRBV7-9,TRBJ1-1,CASRDSGLNTEAFF,TGTGCCAGCAGGGATTCGGGCTTGAACACTGAAGCTTTCTTT
few,TRBD2,TRBV19,TRBJ2-2,CASSRTSYTGELFF,TGTGCCAGTAGTAGGACTAGCTACACCGGGGAGCTGTTTTTT
NA,NA,TRBV13,TRBJ2-5,CASSLKADQETQYF,TGTGCCAGCAGCTTAAAAGCGGACCAAGAGACCCAGTACTTC
NA,NA,TRBV4-1,TRBJ2-1,CASSQDSGVNEQFF,TGCGCCAGCAGCCAAGACAGTGGTGTCAATGAGCAGTTCTTC
NA,NA,TRBV14,TRBJ2-5,CASSERIGRAGETQYF,TGTGCCAGCAGTGAAAGGATTGGCAGGGCGGGTGAGACCCAGTACTTC
NA,NA,TRBV6-1,TRBJ2-7,CASRRDGNYEQYF,TGTGCCAGCAGACGAGACGGTAACTACGAGCAGTACTTC
NA,NA,TRBV6-5,TRBJ1-5,CASSYTREGQPQHF,TGTGCCAGCAGTTATACTAGGGAAGGTCAGCCCCAGCATTTT
NA,TRBD1,TRBV6-6,TRBJ1-2,CASSLSGGTNYGYTF,TGTGCCAGCAGTTTGTCAGGGGGAACTAACTATGGCTACACCTTC
NA,NA,TRBV27,TRBJ2-5,CASTSSRGTRETQYF,TGTGCCAGCACCTCCAGTCGCGGGACGAGGGAGACCCAGTACTTC
NA,NA,TRBV5-1,TRBJ2-7,CASSSKGTPNGEQYF,TGCGCCAGCAGCTCGAAGGGGACGCCGAATGGTGAGCAGTACTTC
few,TRBD1,TRBV27,TRBJ2-7,CASSPPGQPYEQYF,TGTGCCAGCTCCCCTCCGGGACAGCCCTACGAGCAGTACTTC
NA,TRBD1,TRBV19,TRBJ1-1,CASSWTGAEAFF,TGTGCCAGTAGTTGGACAGGGGCTGAAGCTTTCTTT
NA,TRBD2,TRBV6-4,TRBJ2-7,CASSEVAGGSYEQYF,TGTGCCAGCAGTGAGGTAGCGGGAGGGTCCTACGAGCAGTACTTC
NA,TRBD2,TRBV6-4,TRBJ2-2,CASSARTSGGAGTGELFF,TGTGCCAGCAGTGCCCGGACTAGCGGGGGGGCCGGGACCGGGGAGCTGTTTTTT
NA,NA,TRBV21-1,TRBJ1-3,CASSKGGAGNTIYF,TGTGCCAGCAGCAAAGGGGGGGCTGGAAACACCATATATTTT
once,TRBD1,TRBV6-1,TRBJ2-1,CASSQTGGAYNEQFF,TGTGCCAGCAGCCAGACAGGGGGCGCCTACAATGAGCAGTTCTTC
NA,NA,TRBV4-1,TRBJ2-1,CASSQTYNPYNEQFF,TGCGCCAGCAGCCAGACCTACAATCCCTACAATGAGCAGTTCTTC
few,NA,TRBV23-1,TRBJ2-7,CASSQSRPVEQYF,TGCGCCAGCAGTCAATCACGACCTGTCGAGCAGTACTTC
NA,NA,TRBV5-1,TRBJ2-2,CASSPEEGSPNTGELFF,TGCGCCAGCAGCCCCGAGGAGGGCTCCCCGAACACCGGGGAGCTGTTTTTT
NA,NA,TRBV2,TRBJ2-5,CAIPASPGSETQYF,TGTGCCATCCCGGCGTCCCCGGGGTCAGAGACCCAGTACTTC
NA,NA,TRBV11-3,TRBJ2-1,CASRGLLEQFF,TGTGCCAGCAGGGGCCTCTTGGAGCAGTTCTTC
NA,NA,TRBV5-1,TRBJ2-2,CASSLVPGQELFF,TGCGCCAGCAGCTTGGTACCGGGCCAAGAGCTGTTTTTT
NA,NA,TRBV2,TRBJ2-7,CASSETSFSSYEQYF,TGTGCCAGCAGTGAAACCAGCTTCAGCTCCTACGAGCAGTACTTC
NA,TRBD1,TRBV9,TRBJ1-2,CASSVMGTGTGGYTF,TGTGCCAGCAGCGTCATGGGGACAGGGACGGGTGGCTACACCTTC
once,NA,TRBV4-2,TRBJ2-2,CASSLSRGETGELFF,TGTGCCAGCAGCCTAAGCCGGGGCGAAACCGGGGAGCTGTTTTTT
NA,TRBD1,TRBV2,TRBJ2-2,CASSSEGQGFTGELFF,TGTGCCAGCAGTTCGGAGGGACAGGGGTTCACCGGGGAGCTGTTTTTT
NA,NA,TRBV2,TRBJ2-1,CASSEGHGVIDNEQFF,TGTGCCAGCAGTGAAGGGCACGGGGTGATAGACAATGAGCAGTTCTTC
once,NA,TRBV27,TRBJ2-1,CASLGLAKSSYNEQFF,TGTGCCAGCCTGGGGCTAGCGAAAAGCTCCTACAATGAGCAGTTCTTC
few,NA,TRBV6-4,TRBJ2-2,CASQRDSGNTGELFF,TGTGCCAGCCAACGGGATAGCGGGAACACCGGGGAGCTGTTTTTT
NA,TRBD1,TRBV5-8,TRBJ1-6,CASSLYSADRSFF,TGTGCCAGCAGCTTGTATAGTGCGGACAGGTCTTTCTTT
once,TRBD2,TRBV5-5,TRBJ2-1,CASSFGAGAYNEQFF,TGTGCCAGCAGCTTTGGAGCGGGAGCTTACAATGAGCAGTTCTTC
NA,NA,TRBV13,TRBJ2-1,CASSLGGGEQFF,TGTGCCAGCAGCTTAGGAGGAGGTGAGCAGTTCTTC
NA,NA,TRBV5-1,TRBJ2-7,CASSLEEGTYEQYF,TGCGCCAGCAGCTTGGAAGAGGGGACCTACGAGCAGTACTTC
few,NA,TRBV7-9,TRBJ2-7,CASSPEDPEQYF,TGTGCCAGCAGCCCCGAGGACCCAGAGCAGTACTTC
NA,NA,TRBV27,TRBJ2-5,CASKGGAETQYF,TGTGCCAGCAAGGGGGGTGCTGAGACCCAGTACTTC
NA,TRBD2,TRBV6-1,TRBJ2-7,CASSDRTSGGSSYEQYF,TGTGCCAGCAGTGACCGGACTAGCGGGGGGAGCTCCTACGAGCAGTACTTC
NA,NA,TRBV25-1,TRBJ2-7,CASDGFPTYEQYF,TGTGCCAGTGACGGGTTCCCGACCTACGAGCAGTACTTC